The next 25 T cell receptor beta chains were all read from a single sample in a study of control samples from healthy donors and cancer patients (dated by TCRdb to 2020 to 2021). Preparation of the library involved the immunoSEQ multiplex PCR assay. What TCRdb holds here is the immuneACCESS table cut down to in-frame rearrangements. Part of the clones is not present; checked against another copy, under half of the missing clones reflect an unresolved V gene, and the others are unexplained. Across this sample there are 150,000 or so clones, with 80% to 95% seen only once. Jointly, the top ten make up 0.65% to 0.85% of the sample. Sequenced input: blood. The receptor set was obtained from a woman in her twenties or thirties in good health.

This chain joins TRBV19 and TRBJ2-7; 10 bases are shared with TRBD2. V was clipped by 5 bases and J by 3 bases; unmatched bases: 4. There are 14 residues in the CDR3. Per the germline V gene, CDR1 is LNHDA and CDR2 is SQIVND (reference sequence). CDR3 nucleotide sequence: TGTGCCAGTAGTGTCGGACTAGCGGACTACGAGCAGTACTTC. Its translation is CASSVGLADYEQYF.

The chain has TRBV9 and TRBJ2-5, with TRBD2 identical over 9 bases. Trimming removed 3 bases from V and 5 bases from J; junction bases left unmatched: 11. The CDR3 is 16 residues long. CDR1 and CDR2 from the germline V gene are SGDLS and YYNGEE. The CDR3 here is CASSAPGLAPWETQYF. CDR3 DNA: TGTGCCAGCAGCGCACCGGGACTAGCTCCATGGGAGACCCAGTACTTC.

The chain joins TRBV27 to TRBJ2-1; 7 bases match TRBD1. The CDR3 length is 16 residues. V lost 8 bases to trimming and J lost 8 bases; unmatched junction nucleotides: 18. Germline V gene lookup returns CDR1 MNHEY and CDR2 SMNVEV (reference sequence). For the CDR3, the DNA is TGTGCCAGCGTTCCCCAAGGGGGCTCTCTGATCGATGAGCAGTTCTTC. Protein: CASVPQGGSLIDEQFF.

The chain carries TRBV30 and TRBJ1-4; D perhaps matches TRBD1 (5 bases). Germline V gene lookup returns CDR1 GTSNPN and CDR2 SVGIG (reference sequence). This CDR3 spans 15 amino acids. V was trimmed by 0 bases and J by 7 bases, leaving 15 bases between them. The CDR3 DNA is TGTGCCTGGAGTGTACAGTGGGCAGGGACTGAAAAACTGTTTTTT. This encodes CAWSVQWAGTEKLFF.

The rearrangement links TRBV16 to TRBJ1-1; tentatively, D is TRBD1 (5 bases). CDR1 and CDR2 (germline): KGHSY, FQNENV. V was trimmed by 0 bases and J by 5 bases, leaving 13 bases between them. The CDR3 contains 15 residues. DNA for the CDR3: TGTGCCAGCAGCCAATCGGGGCAGGGAAGGACTGAAGCTTTCTTT. This translates into CASSQSGQGRTEAFF.

CDR3 residues: CASSSGTGGVADTQYF. Written as DNA, the CDR3 is TGTGCCAGCAGCTCCGGGACAGGGGGCGTCGCAGATACGCAGTATTTT. This chain uses TRBV7-2 with TRBJ2-3; TRBD1 agrees at 12 bases. The V gene end was trimmed by 4 bases and the J gene end by 4 bases; junction bases not matched to a gene: 6. CDR1 is SGHTA and CDR2 is FQGNSA in the germline V gene. CDR3 length: 16 residues.

The chain carries TRBV18 and TRBJ1-2; D possibly corresponds to TRBD1 (6 bases). The germline V gene has CDR1 KGHSH and CDR2 LQKENI. V dropped 1 base and J dropped 6 bases, with 9 bases sitting between them. The CDR3 sequence is 13 residues long. The CDR3 sequence: CASSPRAGDGYTF. For the CDR3, the DNA is TGTGCCAGCTCACCACGGGCAGGGGATGGCTACACCTTC.

This chain connects TRBV5-1 to TRBJ2-7; tentative D call: TRBD1 (5 bases). This CDR3 has 12 residues. Germline lookup yields CDR1 SGHRS and CDR2 YFSETQ. V gave up 7 bases and J gave up 2 bases, with 10 bases separating them. CDR3 DNA sequence: TGCGCCAGCTACGACAGACCCTACGAGCAGTACTTC. Amino acid sequence: CASYDRPYEQYF.

This chain connects TRBV7-9 to TRBJ2-7, with 9 bases that match TRBD1. Germline loops: CDR1 SEHNR, CDR2 FQNEAQ (reference sequence). Germline trimming cut 5 bases from V and 6 bases from J; bases unmatched to any gene: 5. CDR3 length equals 13 residues. DNA of the CDR3: TGTGCCAGCAGCGGACAGGGGAGTTCCGAGCAGTACTTC. Its translation is CASSGQGSSEQYF.

This chain uses TRBV5-4 with TRBJ2-5, with 7 positions matching TRBD1. V dropped 4 bases and J dropped 5; count of bases not matched to a gene: 17. This CDR3 comprises 17 residues. Germline values: CDR1 SGHNT, CDR2 YYREEE (reference sequence). CDR3 sequence (DNA): TGTGCCAGCAGCCCTCGCACCAAGACAGGGATGGGGGAGACCCAGTACTTC. Its translation: CASSPRTKTGMGETQYF.

V is TRBV5-1 and J is TRBJ2-2; TRBD2 matches 9 bases. Trimming took 7 bases from V and 5 from J; bases not matched to a gene: 12. The CDR3 totals 16 residues. From germline, CDR1 is SGHRS and CDR2 YFSETQ. CDR3 sequence reads: CASLRGRVVVTGELFF. CDR3 DNA sequence: TGCGCCAGCCTCCGCGGGAGGGTAGTAGTGACCGGGGAGCTGTTTTTT.

The chain carries TRBV19 and TRBJ1-5; perhaps TRBD1 as D (6 bases). This CDR3 has 15 residues. V was shortened by 2 bases and J by 5 bases, with 13 bases between the two germline ends. Per germline, CDR1 LNHDA and CDR2 SQIVND (reference sequence). The DNA of the CDR3 is TGTGCCAGTAGTATAAGCGGACAGCAATATCAGCCCCAGCATTTT. Residues: CASSISGQQYQPQHF.

In its sample, this clone was seen once. The rearrangement joins TRBV7-8 to TRBJ2-5; weak D call: TRBD2 (5 bases). The CDR3 spans 14 residues. Looked up from germline, CDR1 is SGHVS and CDR2 is FQNEAQ. V was trimmed by 5 bases and J by 0 bases, leaving 10 bases between them. The CDR3 loop is CASSSAGDQETQYF. CDR3 coding DNA: TGTGCCAGCAGCAGCGCCGGGGACCAAGAGACCCAGTACTTC. Combining the CDR3 with reference TRBV7-8 and TRBJ2-5 gives the whole variable domain GAGVSQSPRYKVAKRGQDVALRCDPISGHVSLFWYQQALGQGPEFLTYFQNEAQLDKSGLPSDRFFAERPEGSVSTLKIQRTQQEDSAVYLCASSSAGDQETQYFGPGTRLLVL.

The chain uses TRBV7-3 and TRBJ2-6; D not resolved. V was shortened by 5 bases and J by 0 bases, with 5 bases between the two germline ends. Germline CDR1 is SGHTA and CDR2 is FQGTGA. This CDR3 region has 14 residues. The CDR3 bases are TGTGCCAGCAGCCCGAGCTCTGGGGCCAACGTCCTGACTTTC. The encoded protein is CASSPSSGANVLTF.

This rearrangement joins TRBV6-5 to TRBJ2-1, with 8 bases that match TRBD1. Germline CDR1 is MNHEY and CDR2 is SVGAGI. This CDR3 spans 14 amino acids. V lost 6 bases, J lost 4 bases, and 5 bases stayed unmatched. The CDR3 bases are TGTGCCAGCAGCCGAGGACAGGGTTACAATGAGCAGTTCTTC. It codes for CASSRGQGYNEQFF.

The V gene is TRBV28, the J gene TRBJ1-2; possible D gene TRBD1, 5 bases. Germline loops: CDR1 MDHEN, CDR2 SYDVKM. The V and J ends lost 3 bases and 4 bases respectively, with 12 bases between them. The CDR3 contains 14 residues. The CDR3 DNA follows: TGTGCCAGCAGTTTCGGGGCGGCCTCCTATGGCTACACCTTC. It specifies CASSFGAASYGYTF.

The chain couples TRBV13 to TRBJ1-2; the D is unclear. Germline assignment: CDR1 PRHDT and CDR2 FYEKMQ (reference sequence). V shed 5 bases and J shed 7 bases, with 29 bases lying between them. This CDR3 region has 18 residues. DNA for the CDR3: TGTGCCAGCAGCCCCGTCGACGGTCACTCCCTTAGGAAGGGTGGCTACACCTTC. Encoded protein: CASSPVDGHSLRKGGYTF.

The V gene is TRBV28, the J gene TRBJ1-6, with D unclear. V was shortened by 2 bases and J by 7 bases, with 12 bases between the two germline ends. Per the germline V gene, CDR1 is MDHEN and CDR2 is SYDVKM. The CDR3 is 15 amino acids. CDR3 region: CASSLSGRRNSPLHF. The CDR3 DNA sequence: TGTGCCAGCAGTTTAAGTGGGCGGCGAAATTCACCCCTCCACTTT.

The genes are TRBV24-1 and TRBJ2-2; the D gene is possibly TRBD2 (6 bases). Germline V gene sequence: CDR1 KGHDR, CDR2 SFDVKD. The CDR3 sequence is 18 residues long. V lost 4 bases to trimming and J lost 5 bases, with 22 bases between them. DNA for the CDR3: TGTGCCACCAGTGACGTTGGGAGGCACAGTGGGAGGACCGGGGAGCTGTTTTTT. Protein product: CATSDVGRHSGRTGELFF.

V and J are TRBV10-3 and TRBJ1-2, with a weak D call TRBD1 (6 bases). V was cut by 7 bases and J by 2 bases, with 17 bases left in between. The CDR3 length is 15 residues. The V gene's germline CDR1 is ENHRY and CDR2 SYGVKD. DNA of the CDR3: TGTGCCATCACCTCAAGGACAGAAGGGAACTATGGCTACACCTTC. Protein: CAITSRTEGNYGYTF.

The chain has TRBV29-1 and TRBJ1-1; tentative D call: TRBD1 (5 bases). The CDR3 runs to 12 residues. Trimming took off 6 bases at V and 1 base at J, with 9 bases between the two ends. Germline V gene sequence: CDR1 SQVTM, CDR2 ANQGSEA. CDR3 in amino acids: CSVRGQNTEAFF. CDR3 in DNA: TGCAGCGTCCGGGGCCAGAACACTGAAGCTTTCTTT.

This chain links TRBV5-1 with TRBJ2-1; D might be TRBD2 (6 bases). Germline V lookup: CDR1 SGHRS, CDR2 YFSETQ. CDR3 length: 14 amino acids. V lost 4 bases, J lost 9 bases, and 17 bases lay in between. The CDR3 is CASSPTLAGSEQFF. CDR3 sequence (DNA): TGCGCCAGCAGCCCGACCCTGGCGGGAAGTGAGCAGTTCTTC.

The chain recombines TRBV5-1 with TRBJ2-7, with D unresolved. V shed 4 bases and J shed 3 bases, with 20 bases lying between them. CDR1 SGHRS and CDR2 YFSETQ come from the germline V gene. CDR3 length equals 16 residues. Written as DNA, the CDR3 is TGCGCCAGCAGCACAGTGCCTCTAATACCCATCTACGAGCAGTACTTC. Protein product: CASSTVPLIPIYEQYF.

This clone was detected once. The chain uses TRBV27 and TRBJ2-7; D call uncertain. The CDR3 is made up of 13 amino acids. Trimming removed 4 bases at V and 6 bases at J, with 13 bases between. The germline gives CDR1 MNHEY, CDR2 SMNVEV (reference sequence). The CDR3 DNA is TGTGCCAGCAGTTCCGTCAGCCCTTCCGAGCAGTACTTC. It encodes CASSSVSPSEQYF.

This clone was detected only once. The CDR3 DNA reads TGCGCCAGCACGAAGCGGGACACAGATACGCAGTATTTT. Amino acid sequence: CASTKRDTDTQYF. The chain uses TRBV5-1 and TRBJ2-3; 7 bases are shared with TRBD2. Per the germline V gene, CDR1 is SGHRS and CDR2 is YFSETQ. Unmatched junction bases numbered 3, after V lost 6 bases and J lost 2 bases. This CDR3 comprises 13 residues.